Sequencing of this TCR beta chain was carried out in a study of prognosis after radiotherapy for stage I lung cancer. The V end was cut by 5 bases, the J end by 1 base, with 21 bases between. Looked up from germline, CDR1 is SEHNR and CDR2 is FQNEAQ (reference sequence). This CDR3 region has 17 residues. Genomic DNA yielded TCR beta CDR3, amplified by two-round multiplex PCR. First-round PCR amplification was performed with primers specific to each TRBV and TRBJ gene. PCR's second round employed universal primers. TCRdb recomputed calls from the multiplex PCR reads with MiXCR, one row per CDR3 protein. The repertoire holds some 15,000 distinct CDR3 sequences, with about 27% as singletons.

This specimen was PBMCs, taken before or after stereotactic body radiation therapy (not recorded which). The V and J genes are TRBV7-9 and TRBJ2-7; tentative D call: TRBD1 (5 bases). The TCR originated in a donor at least 50 years old with non-small cell lung cancer. The CDR3 here is CASSRYARTLGSYEQYF. The DNA of the CDR3 is TGTGCCAGCAGCCGCTATGCCAGGACATTGGGATCCTACGAGCAGTACTTC. The full variable domain, in which reference TRBV7-9 and TRBJ2-7 provide the parts outside the CDR3, is DTGVSQNPRHKITKRGQNVTFRCDPISEHNRLYWYRQTLGQGPEFLTYFQNEAQLEKSRLLSDRFSAERPKGSFSTLEIQRTEQGDSAMYLCASSRYARTLGSYEQYFGPGTRLTVT.